The T cell receptor (beta chain) described here comes from a study of identifying expanded T cells in peripheral blood. To note about this clone: Its antigen is undetermined.

Collection occurred without any documented infections or immune events in donors. Clones were sequenced by immunoSEQ multiplex PCR, and TCRdb holds only the in-frame ones, with some missing. The data hold roughly 63,000 clones, with about 80% observed a single time. Study results and caveats: Differentially abundant clones: about 1.3 between replicates, around 16 at 2 to 3 weeks, less than 25 at four. Clone count variance between approximately 2-week samples rose with total template count.

The CDR3 contains 15 residues. Trimming left V 6 bases short and J 6 bases short, with 20 bases between. The V gene's germline CDR1 is MNHEY and CDR2 SVGAGI. This clonotype was sampled from a person aged 18-70 years in good health. The gene calls are TRBV6-5 and TRBJ1-2, with D tentatively TRBD1 (6 bases). The specimen sequenced was blood. CDR3 region: CASSNIPGTRDGYTF. In nucleotides, the CDR3 is TGTGCCAGCAGCAACATTCCGGGGACAAGGGATGGCTACACCTTC.